This record looks at one T cell receptor (beta chain) sequence and its context. An end of the junction differs from the germline gene, which may be a read error. Previously, flow cytometry had revealed CD8+CD57+ cell expansion in the patients chosen for sequencing. This CDR3 is built from 15 residues. The germline gives CDR1 SGDLS, CDR2 YYNGEE. The use of genomic DNA as template underpinned the TCR beta VDJ and CDR3 profiling. TCRdb called the reads again in MiXCR, with one record for every CDR3 protein. The sample has about 160,000 distinct CDR3 sequences, under 55% seen once. The data belong to a study of CD8+CD57+ T cells in acquired aplastic anemia.

Sequencing used sorted CD4+, CD8+, or CD8+CD57+ T cells (not recorded which) from PBMCs. The rearrangement uses TRBV9 and TRBJ2-7; TRBD2 might be the D (6 bases). This TCR was sampled from a human donor with aplastic anemia. The CDR3: CAGSPRLREDYEQYF. The CDR3 DNA reads TGTGCCGGCAGCCCCCGCCTCAGGGAGGACTACGAGCAGTACTTC.